These 23 T cell receptor beta chains were sequenced from one sample in a study of T-cell reconstitution after alpha-beta-depleted transplantation in children. Construction of the TCRbeta library involved unique molecular identifiers. TCRdb reprocessed the PCR reads via MiXCR and lists one record per CDR3 protein. The sample lists 40,000 to 60,000 distinct CDR3 sequences; around 9.2% were seen once. Sequencing used PBMCs, mostly from graft donor cells, obtained 60 days after TCRalphabeta/CD19-depleted stem cell transplant. These receptors were collected from a male patient aged 2 to 9 who had a stem cell transplant for chronic granulomatous disease, so the T cells may come from the graft donor.

The sample holds many counts of this clonotype. The CDR3, as DNA: TGTGCCAGCAGCTCCGGGACTCTGGCGGCGGGTGAGCAGTACTTC. It yields the protein CASSSGTLAAGEQYF. The chain employs TRBV11-2 and TRBJ2-7; possible D gene TRBD2, 6 bases. Germline-derived CDR1 and CDR2 are SGHAT and FQNNGV. This CDR3 is 15 amino acids long. Between the trimmed V and J ends, which lost 4 bases and 7 bases, there was a span of 20 bases. The full variable domain, with the rest looked up from reference TRBV11-2 and TRBJ2-7, is EAGVAQSPRYKIIEKRQSVAFWCNPISGHATLYWYQQILGQGPKLLIQFQNNGVVDDSQLPKDRFSAERLKGVDSTLKIQPAKLEDSAVYLCASSSGTLAAGEQYFGPGTRLTVT.

This clonotype came up a few times. The J gene is TRBJ1-1, the V gene TRBV6-2 or TRBV6-3; D is ambiguous. V was trimmed by 2 bases and J by 4 bases, leaving 11 bases between them. The CDR3 length is 14 residues. Germline CDR1 reads MNHEY; CDR2 reads SVGEGT. The CDR3 spells CASSYRASVTEAFF. Written as DNA, the CDR3 is TGTGCCAGCAGTTACCGGGCCTCGGTCACTGAAGCTTTCTTT.

This clonotype was detected many times. V and J are TRBV7-9 and TRBJ2-1; 7 bases agree with TRBD1. Germline loops: CDR1 SEHNR, CDR2 FQNEAQ (reference sequence). The V gene end was trimmed by 1 base and the J gene end by 6 bases; junction bases not matched to a gene: 6. This CDR3 contains 15 residues. Here the CDR3 DNA reads TGTGCCAGCAGCTTAGGGGACGGACAGGTCAATGAGCAGTTCTTC. Encoded protein: CASSLGDGQVNEQFF.

This clonotype has ten or more counts. The chain combines TRBV12-3 or TRBV12-4 with TRBJ1-6, with 7 bases matching TRBD1. V shed 7 bases and J 10 bases; nucleotides not matched to a gene: 10. The CDR3 runs to 14 residues. The CDR3 coding sequence is TGTGCCAGCACCTTGCTAGGGGGCAACTCACCCCTCCACTTT. This codes for CASTLLGGNSPLHF.

This clonotype was recorded a few times. This rearrangement joins TRBV3-1 to TRBJ1-2, with 7 nucleotides matching TRBD1. Germline V gives CDR1 LGHDT, CDR2 YNNKEL (reference sequence). V shed 0 bases and J 8 bases; nucleotides not matched to a gene: 6. The CDR3 loop spans 14 amino acids. The chain's CDR3 is CASSQDWRGQGYTF. In DNA form, the CDR3 reads TGTGCCAGCAGCCAAGATTGGAGGGGGCAAGGCTACACCTTC.

This chain links TRBV7-2 with TRBJ1-1; 9 nucleotides match TRBD1. With 3 bases clipped from V and 1 base from J, the junction kept 9 bases outside the gene matches. CDR1 is SGHTA and CDR2 is FQGNSA in the germline V gene. The CDR3 length is 17 residues. CDR3 region: CASSFKLGQGGNTEAFF. The CDR3, as DNA: TGTGCCAGCAGCTTCAAGTTGGGACAGGGAGGGAACACTGAAGCTTTCTTT.

This clonotype was found a few times. The chain is built from TRBV16 and TRBJ1-1; 8 bases agree with TRBD1. This CDR3 contains 18 residues. From germline, CDR1 is KGHSY and CDR2 FQNENV. V lost 4 bases, J lost 7 bases, and 20 bases stayed unmatched. The chain's CDR3 is CASSLYRIPRQGSHEAFF. In DNA form, the CDR3 reads TGTGCCAGCAGCCTCTATAGAATTCCGAGACAGGGGAGCCATGAAGCTTTCTTT. The full variable domain, in which reference TRBV16 and TRBJ1-1 provide the parts outside the CDR3, is GEEVAQTPKHLVRGEGQKAKLYCAPIKGHSYVFWYQQVLKNEFKFLISFQNENVFDETGMPKERFSAKCLPNSPCSLEIQATKLEDSAVYFCASSLYRIPRQGSHEAFFGQGTRLTVV.

This clonotype came up many times. This chain joins TRBV7-8 and TRBJ2-5, with 8 bases lining up with TRBD2. V lost 7 bases and J lost 3; bases outside the gene matches: 13. This CDR3 has 16 residues. Germline-derived CDR1 and CDR2 are SGHVS and FQNEAQ. CDR3 residues: CASISGRAGQKETQYF. The CDR3 DNA reads TGTGCCAGCATCAGCGGGAGAGCCGGCCAAAAAGAGACCCAGTACTTC.

The gene calls are TRBV7-2 and TRBJ2-5; the match to TRBD2 covers 10 bases. Germline V gives CDR1 SGHTA, CDR2 FQGNSA. Trimming cost V 3 bases and J 7 bases; bases outside gene matches: 11. CDR3 length: 16 amino acids. CDR3 in amino acids: CASSLASGSPGGTQYF. The CDR3 coding sequence is TGTGCCAGCAGCTTGGCTAGCGGGAGTCCGGGGGGGACCCAGTACTTC.

This clonotype was counted many times. The V and J genes are TRBV30 and TRBJ2-5, with 9 bases that match TRBD2. V shed 2 bases, J shed 5 bases, and the junction held 6 bases outside the gene matches. Germline CDR1 GTSNPN, CDR2 SVGIG (reference sequence). This CDR3 is 14 amino acids long. Here the CDR3 reads CAWSYSGSLETQYF. CDR3 nucleotides: TGTGCCTGGAGTTATAGCGGGAGCCTGGAGACCCAGTACTTC.

This clonotype was picked up many times. V usage is TRBV20-1 and J usage is TRBJ1-6; 9 positions agree with TRBD1. The CDR3 consists of 14 residues. Germline V gene sequence: CDR1 DFQATT, CDR2 SNEGSKA (reference sequence). With 1 base clipped from V and 13 bases from J, the junction kept 8 bases outside the gene matches. This chain's CDR3 is CSARVGQGIAPLHF. CDR3 nucleotides: TGCAGTGCTAGAGTCGGACAGGGGATCGCGCCCCTCCACTTT.

This clonotype came up many times. This sequence joins TRBV13 and TRBJ2-5; possibly TRBD1 or TRBD2 for D (6 bases each). V dropped 0 bases and J dropped 2 bases, with 10 bases sitting between them. CDR1 is PRHDT, CDR2 FYEKMQ, per germline (reference sequence). There are 15 residues in the CDR3. CDR3 bases: TGTGCCAGCAGCTTAGGCCGGAGGGGGCAAGAGACCCAGTACTTC. It encodes CASSLGRRGQETQYF.

This clonotype was observed at least ten times. The CDR3 DNA is TGTGCCAGCAGCCGTACAACGAGCTCCTACAATGAGCAGTTCTTC. It is translated as CASSRTTSSYNEQFF. The J gene is TRBJ2-1, the V gene TRBV3-1; no clear D gene. Trimming took off 4 bases at V and 0 bases at J, with 10 bases between the two ends. The CDR3 has 15 amino acids. Germline V gives CDR1 LGHDT, CDR2 YNNKEL (reference sequence).

This clonotype has ten or more counts. The rearrangement uses TRBV24-1 and TRBJ2-1; perhaps TRBD1 as D (6 bases). The germline gives CDR1 KGHDR, CDR2 SFDVKD. V lost 5 bases to trimming and J lost 2 bases, with 6 bases between them. The CDR3 is made up of 13 amino acids. In DNA form, the CDR3 reads TGTGCCACCAGTGGACAGGCCTACAATGAGCAGTTCTTC. Its translation: CATSGQAYNEQFF.

In this sample, this clonotype turned up many times. The chain combines TRBV6-5 with TRBJ1-2; D is unclear. The CDR3 sequence is 11 residues long. The germline CDR1 and CDR2 sequences are MNHEY and SVGAGI. V lost 5 bases and J 8 bases, leaving 9 bases between the germline ends. CDR3: CASSRGGGYTF. The CDR3, as DNA: TGTGCCAGCAGTCGGGGAGGGGGCTACACCTTC.

This clonotype appeared many times. The rearrangement links TRBV21-1 to TRBJ1-2. TRBV21-1 is a pseudogene segment. This CDR3 comprises 17 residues. CDR3 protein: CARSAQRQVTRDYGYTF. In DNA form, the CDR3 reads TGTGCCAGATCGGCCCAAAGACAAGTCACCAGAGACTATGGCTACACCTTC.

This clonotype was recorded at least ten times. The chain has TRBV5-5 and TRBJ1-2; tentative D call: TRBD1 (5 bases). The CDR3 length is 12 residues. Germline CDR1 is SGHKS and CDR2 is YYEKEE (reference sequence). Trimming shortened V by 4 bases and J by 12 bases, and 16 bases separated the two germline ends. The CDR3 here is CASSENLLGHTF. The CDR3 DNA follows: TGTGCCAGCAGCGAAAACCTCTTGGGACACACCTTC.

V and J are TRBV18 and TRBJ2-7; 8 bases are shared with TRBD2. V trimming: 3 bases; J trimming: 5 bases; junction bases outside the gene matches: 6. Germline CDR1 is KGHSH and CDR2 is LQKENI. The CDR3 is 14 residues long. For the CDR3, the DNA is TGTGCCAGCTCACCGCGTAGCGGGACGGACGAGCAGTACTTC. It is translated as CASSPRSGTDEQYF.

This clonotype has at least ten counts. The CDR3 loop reads CASSQGQRDSLHTEAFF. The CDR3 nucleotides read TGTGCCAGCAGCCAAGGTCAACGGGACAGTTTACACACTGAAGCTTTCTTT. The chain employs TRBV3-1 and TRBJ1-1; 7 bases agree with TRBD1. Trimming at V came to 1 base and at J to 3 bases, leaving 11 bases not matched to a gene. CDR1 LGHDT and CDR2 YNNKEL come from the germline V gene (reference sequence). The CDR3 loop spans 17 amino acids. The full variable domain, with the rest looked up from reference TRBV3-1 and TRBJ1-1, is DTAVSQTPKYLVTQMGNDKSIKCEQNLGHDTMYWYKQDSKKFLKIMFSYNNKELIINETVPNRFSPKSPDKAHLNLHINSLELGDSAVYFCASSQGQRDSLHTEAFFGQGTRLTVV.

This clonotype was counted many times. The rearrangement uses TRBV6-1 and TRBJ2-4, with D uncertain. V lost 6 bases to trimming and J lost 0 bases, with 15 bases between them. This CDR3 has 16 residues. Germline V gene data show CDR1 as MNHNS and CDR2 as SASEGT. This chain's CDR3 is CASSHRFGLAKNIQYF. DNA of the CDR3: TGTGCCAGCAGCCACCGTTTCGGCCTAGCCAAAAACATTCAGTACTTC.

This clonotype was detected ten times or more. This chain uses TRBV20-1 with TRBJ1-1; D gene unclear. The V end was cut by 2 bases, the J end by 3 bases, with 10 bases between. This CDR3 region has 13 residues. Germline CDR1 DFQATT, CDR2 SNEGSKA (reference sequence). The CDR3: CSARSGIYTEAFF. CDR3 bases: TGCAGTGCTAGATCCGGGATTTACACTGAAGCTTTCTTT.

This clonotype was found once. This chain uses TRBV3-1 with TRBJ1-1; D gene unclear. This CDR3 has 14 residues. Trimming pared 6 bases from V and 6 bases from J, leaving 17 bases between. CDR1 and CDR2 (germline): LGHDT, YNNKEL (reference sequence). The CDR3 sequence is CASRGPSSLAEAFF. The CDR3 DNA is TGTGCCAGCAGAGGACCGAGTTCCCTGGCTGAAGCTTTCTTT. Variable domain in full (rest from reference TRBV3-1 and TRBJ1-1): DTAVSQTPKYLVTQMGNDKSIKCEQNLGHDTMYWYKQDSKKFLKIMFSYNNKELIINETVPNRFSPKSPDKAHLNLHINSLELGDSAVYFCASRGPSSLAEAFFGQGTRLTVV.

This sequence joins TRBV13 and TRBJ2-1; 9 bases align to TRBD2. Losses at the gene ends were 0 bases for V and 6 bases for J; bases not matched to a gene: 6. Germline CDR1 is PRHDT and CDR2 is FYEKMQ (reference sequence). The CDR3 sequence is 16 residues long. The CDR3 DNA follows: TGTGCCAGCAGCTTAGGCCCAGGGACTAGCCGCAATGAGCAGTTCTTC. Translation: CASSLGPGTSRNEQFF.